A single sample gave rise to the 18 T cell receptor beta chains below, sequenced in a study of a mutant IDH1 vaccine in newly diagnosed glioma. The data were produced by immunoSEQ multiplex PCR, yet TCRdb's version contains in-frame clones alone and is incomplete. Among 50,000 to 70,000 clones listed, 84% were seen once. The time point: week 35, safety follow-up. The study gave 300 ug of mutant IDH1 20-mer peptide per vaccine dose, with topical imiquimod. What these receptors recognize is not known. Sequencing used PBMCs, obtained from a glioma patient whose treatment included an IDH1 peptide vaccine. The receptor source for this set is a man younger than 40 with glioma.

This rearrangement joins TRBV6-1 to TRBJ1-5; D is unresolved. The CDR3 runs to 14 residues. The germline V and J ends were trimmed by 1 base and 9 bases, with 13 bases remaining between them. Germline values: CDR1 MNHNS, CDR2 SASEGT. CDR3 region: CASSEGQVIWPQHF. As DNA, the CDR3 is TGTGCCAGCAGTGAAGGGCAGGTAATATGGCCCCAGCATTTT.

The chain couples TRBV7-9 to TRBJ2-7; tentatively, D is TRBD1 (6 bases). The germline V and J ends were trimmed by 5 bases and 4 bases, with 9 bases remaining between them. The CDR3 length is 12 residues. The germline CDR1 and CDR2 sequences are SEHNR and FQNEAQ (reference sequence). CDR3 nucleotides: TGTGCCAGCAGCGCAACAGGGTACGAGCAGTACTTC. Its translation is CASSATGYEQYF.

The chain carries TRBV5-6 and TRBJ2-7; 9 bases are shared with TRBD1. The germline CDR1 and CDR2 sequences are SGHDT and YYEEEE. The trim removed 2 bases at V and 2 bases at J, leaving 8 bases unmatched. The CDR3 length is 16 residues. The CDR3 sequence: CASSFLGTGIPYEQYF. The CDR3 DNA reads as TGTGCCAGCAGCTTTCTGGGGACAGGGATCCCCTACGAGCAGTACTTC.

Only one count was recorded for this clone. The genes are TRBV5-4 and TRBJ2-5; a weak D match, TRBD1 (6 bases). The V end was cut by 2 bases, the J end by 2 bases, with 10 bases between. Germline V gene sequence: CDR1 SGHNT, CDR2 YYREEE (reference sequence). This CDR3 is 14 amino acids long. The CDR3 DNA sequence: TGTGCCAGCAGCTTTGGACAGCTTCAAGAGACCCAGTACTTC. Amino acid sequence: CASSFGQLQETQYF.

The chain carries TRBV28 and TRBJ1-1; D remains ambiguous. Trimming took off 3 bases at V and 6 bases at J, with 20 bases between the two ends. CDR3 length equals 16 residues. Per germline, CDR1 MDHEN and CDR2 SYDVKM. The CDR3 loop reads CASSFVGMVVTPEAFF. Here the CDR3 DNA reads TGTGCCAGCAGTTTTGTAGGTATGGTTGTAACGCCTGAAGCTTTCTTT.

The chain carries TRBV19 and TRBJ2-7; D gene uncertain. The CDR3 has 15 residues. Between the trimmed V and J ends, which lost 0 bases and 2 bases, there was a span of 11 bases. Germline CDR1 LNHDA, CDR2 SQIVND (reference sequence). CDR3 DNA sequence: TGTGCCAGTAGTATAGAAGGTCGCCTGCCCTACGAGCAGTACTTC. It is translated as CASSIEGRLPYEQYF.

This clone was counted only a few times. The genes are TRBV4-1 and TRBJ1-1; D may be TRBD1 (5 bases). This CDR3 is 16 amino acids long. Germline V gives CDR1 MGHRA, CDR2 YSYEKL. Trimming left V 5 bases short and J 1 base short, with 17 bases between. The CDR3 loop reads CASSSHQGRRNTEAFF. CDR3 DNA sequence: TGCGCCAGCAGCTCACACCAGGGTAGGAGGAACACTGAAGCTTTCTTT.

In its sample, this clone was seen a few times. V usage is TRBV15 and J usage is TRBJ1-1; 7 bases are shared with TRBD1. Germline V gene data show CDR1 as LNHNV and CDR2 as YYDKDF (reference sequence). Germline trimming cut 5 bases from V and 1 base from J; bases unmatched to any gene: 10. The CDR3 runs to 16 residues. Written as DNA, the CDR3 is TGTGCCACCAGCCCTCGCATTCGACAGGGGAACACTGAAGCTTTCTTT. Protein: CATSPRIRQGNTEAFF. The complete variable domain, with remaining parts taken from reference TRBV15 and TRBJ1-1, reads DAMVIQNPRYQVTQFGKPVTLSCSQTLNHNVMYWYQQKSSQAPKLLFHYYDKDFNNEADTPDNFQSRRPNTSFCFLDIRSPGLGDTAMYLCATSPRIRQGNTEAFFGQGTRLTVV.

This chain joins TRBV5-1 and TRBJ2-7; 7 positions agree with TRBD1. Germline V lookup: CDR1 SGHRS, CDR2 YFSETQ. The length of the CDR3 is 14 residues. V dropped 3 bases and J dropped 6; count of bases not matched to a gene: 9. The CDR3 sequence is CASSSQTGTSEQYF. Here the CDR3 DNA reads TGCGCCAGCAGCTCCCAGACAGGGACATCCGAGCAGTACTTC.

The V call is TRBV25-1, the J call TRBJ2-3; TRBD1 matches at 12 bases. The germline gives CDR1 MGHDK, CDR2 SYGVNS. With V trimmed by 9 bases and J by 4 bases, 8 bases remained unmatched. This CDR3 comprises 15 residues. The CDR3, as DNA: TGTGCCAGAAGAGGGACAGGGGGCGCCTCAGATACGCAGTATTTT. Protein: CARRGTGGASDTQYF.

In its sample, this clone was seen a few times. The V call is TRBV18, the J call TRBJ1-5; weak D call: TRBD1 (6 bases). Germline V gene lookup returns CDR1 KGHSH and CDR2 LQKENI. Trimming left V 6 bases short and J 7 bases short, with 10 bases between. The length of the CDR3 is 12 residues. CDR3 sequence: CASSPDRQPQHF. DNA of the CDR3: TGTGCCAGCTCTCCGGACAGACAGCCCCAGCATTTT.

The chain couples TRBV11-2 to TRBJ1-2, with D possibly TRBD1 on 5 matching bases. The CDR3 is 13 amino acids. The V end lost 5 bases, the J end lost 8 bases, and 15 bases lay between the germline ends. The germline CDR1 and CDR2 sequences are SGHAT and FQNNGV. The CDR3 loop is CASSRFEGKGYTF. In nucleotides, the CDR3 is TGTGCCAGCAGCCGTTTTGAGGGGAAAGGCTACACCTTC.

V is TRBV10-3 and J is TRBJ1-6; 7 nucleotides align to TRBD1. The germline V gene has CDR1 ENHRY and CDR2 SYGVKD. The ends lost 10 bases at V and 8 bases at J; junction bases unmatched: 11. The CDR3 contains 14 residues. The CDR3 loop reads CASHRGAWDSPLHF. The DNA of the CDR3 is TGTGCCAGTCACAGGGGAGCGTGGGATTCACCCCTCCACTTT.

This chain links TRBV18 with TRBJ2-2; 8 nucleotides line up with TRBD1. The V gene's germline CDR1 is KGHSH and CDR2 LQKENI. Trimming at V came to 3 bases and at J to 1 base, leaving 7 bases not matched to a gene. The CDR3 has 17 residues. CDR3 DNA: TGTGCCAGCTCACCCCGAGTGGGGACAGGGAACACCGGGGAGCTGTTTTTT. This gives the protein CASSPRVGTGNTGELFF.

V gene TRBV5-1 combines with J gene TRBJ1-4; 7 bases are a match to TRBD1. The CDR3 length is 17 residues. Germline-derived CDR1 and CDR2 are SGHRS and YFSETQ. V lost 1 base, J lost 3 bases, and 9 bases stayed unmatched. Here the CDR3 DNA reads TGCGCCAGCAGCTTGCGGGGACAGTTCTCCTCTAATGAAAAACTGTTTTTT. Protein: CASSLRGQFSSNEKLFF.

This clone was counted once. The CDR3 DNA sequence: TGTGCCAGCAGCTTAGACAGGAGGTTAACCGGGGAGCTGTTTTTT. Protein product: CASSLDRRLTGELFF. The V and J genes are TRBV11-2 and TRBJ2-2; possible D gene TRBD2, 5 bases. The CDR3 is made up of 15 amino acids. Germline V gene sequence: CDR1 SGHAT, CDR2 FQNNGV. Trimming took off 0 bases at V and 5 bases at J, with 10 bases between the two ends.

The CDR3 loop is CASSPGGSATNEKLFF. DNA of the CDR3: TGCGCCAGCAGTCCAGGGGGCAGTGCAACTAATGAAAAACTGTTTTTT. The J gene is TRBJ1-4, the V gene TRBV5-1; 8 positions match TRBD1. Germline values: CDR1 SGHRS, CDR2 YFSETQ. This CDR3 has 16 residues. Trimming removed 5 bases from V and 0 bases from J; junction bases left unmatched: 6.

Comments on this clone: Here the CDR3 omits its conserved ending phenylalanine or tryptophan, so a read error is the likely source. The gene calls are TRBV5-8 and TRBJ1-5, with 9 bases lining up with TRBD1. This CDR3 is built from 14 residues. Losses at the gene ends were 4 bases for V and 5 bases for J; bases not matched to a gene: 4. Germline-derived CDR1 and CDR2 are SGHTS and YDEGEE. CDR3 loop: CASSKTGGHQPQHS. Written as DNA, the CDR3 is TGTGCCAGCAGCAAGACAGGGGGGCATCAGCCCCAGCATTCT.